The source of this TCR beta chain is a study of identical twins' blood T cells. Study-level findings and limits: Twins shared more top CDR3 clonotypes than unrelated donors did. V gene usage reportedly matched far better within twin pairs than unrelated donors.

On this clonotype: Its antigen is undetermined.

In the original workflow: Clonotypes per individual ranged from about 95,000 to nearly 550,000. TCRdb redid the calling of the 5' RACE reads with MiXCR, one entry per CDR3 protein. The V and J calls shown here were made by TCRdb, not taken from the authors' results. Found here are 300,000 to 400,000 distinct CDR3 sequences, roughly 31% of them singletons; the top ten hold roughly 5.5%. The CDR3 has 14 residues. Germline values: CDR1 SGDLS, CDR2 YYNGEE. The V end was cut by 0 bases, the J end by 4 bases, with 7 bases between. This TCR was sampled from a woman between 18 and 55 years old in good health. The sequenced material came from PBMCs. This chain links TRBV9 with TRBJ2-2; D is undetermined. CDR3 DNA sequence: TGTGCCAGCAGCGTAGCCCATAGCACCGGGGAGCTGTTTTTT. This encodes CASSVAHSTGELFF.